This entry lists 5 T cell receptor beta chains sequenced from one sample in a study of T cell repertoires in cytomegalovirus infection. TCRdb re-analysed the reads in MiXCR, keeping a single row per CDR3 protein. The repertoire holds roughly 730,000 distinct CDR3 sequences, approximately 33% seen once, with approximately 18% in the top ten. Which antigens these TCRs recognize remains unknown. Material: cultured PBMCs, obtained from culture after CMV antigen stimulation. The receptor set was obtained from a human donor in good health (CMV status not recorded). Some clones in this sample may be carry-over from other donors' samples.

This sequence joins TRBV20-1 and TRBJ1-2, with D perhaps matching TRBD1 (6 bases). The germline V gene encodes CDR1 DFQATT and CDR2 SNEGSKA (reference sequence). V lost 5 bases and J 4 bases, leaving 14 bases between the germline ends. CDR3 length: 13 amino acids. The CDR3 DNA sequence: TGCAGTGCTGTTAGGGGGGGCGGCTATGGCTACACCTTC. Translated: CSAVRGGGYGYTF.

This clonotype was seen more than once but under ten times. The chain uses TRBV7-2 and TRBJ2-3, with D uncertain. The germline V gene has CDR1 SGHTA and CDR2 FQGNSA. The CDR3 sequence is 15 residues long. Deletions cut 5 bases from V and 1 base from J, with 13 bases between. The CDR3, as DNA: TGTGCCAGCAGCCCTTCACTGAGTCGCACAGATACGCAGTATTTT. Translating it yields CASSPSLSRTDTQYF. The variable domain in full, with the rest retrieved from reference TRBV7-2 and TRBJ2-3, is GAGVSQSPSNKVTEKGKDVELRCDPISGHTALYWYRQSLGQGLEFLIYFQGNSAPDKSGLPSDRFSAERTGGSVSTLTIQRTQQEDSAVYLCASSPSLSRTDTQYFGPGTRLTVL.

This clonotype was seen a handful of times. The genes are TRBV5-6 and TRBJ1-1; D remains unclear. V lost 3 bases to trimming and J lost 3 bases, with 15 bases between them. The length of the CDR3 is 15 residues. Germline V gene sequence: CDR1 SGHDT, CDR2 YYEEEE. CDR3 in DNA: TGTGCCAGCAGCTCTGCAAGGGTTGGGTACACTGAAGCTTTCTTT. Amino acids: CASSSARVGYTEAFF.

This clonotype was counted once. The chain employs TRBV27 and TRBJ1-1, with 8 nucleotides matching TRBD1. The germline CDR1 and CDR2 sequences are MNHEY and SMNVEV (reference sequence). CDR3 length: 14 amino acids. J lost 6 bases, V lost 5 bases, and 8 bases had no gene match. The CDR3 nucleotides are TGTGCCAGCAGTCCGCGGACAGGGCGGCCTGAAGCTTTCTTT. Residues: CASSPRTGRPEAFF.

The chain employs TRBV28 and TRBJ1-5; no firm D call. V shed 6 bases and J shed 0 bases, with 18 bases lying between them. CDR1 and CDR2 (germline): MDHEN, SYDVKM. CDR3 length equals 17 residues. CDR3 amino acids: CASSLLKTVYSNQPQHF. The DNA for the CDR3 is TGTGCCAGCAGCCTACTTAAGACGGTATATAGCAATCAGCCCCAGCATTTT. Based on the CDR3 plus reference TRBV28 and TRBJ1-5, the full variable domain is DVKVTQSSRYLVKRTGEKVFLECVQDMDHENMFWYRQDPGLGLRLIYFSYDVKMKEKGDIPEGYSVSREKKERFSLILESASTNQTSMYLCASSLLKTVYSNQPQHFGDGTRLSIL.